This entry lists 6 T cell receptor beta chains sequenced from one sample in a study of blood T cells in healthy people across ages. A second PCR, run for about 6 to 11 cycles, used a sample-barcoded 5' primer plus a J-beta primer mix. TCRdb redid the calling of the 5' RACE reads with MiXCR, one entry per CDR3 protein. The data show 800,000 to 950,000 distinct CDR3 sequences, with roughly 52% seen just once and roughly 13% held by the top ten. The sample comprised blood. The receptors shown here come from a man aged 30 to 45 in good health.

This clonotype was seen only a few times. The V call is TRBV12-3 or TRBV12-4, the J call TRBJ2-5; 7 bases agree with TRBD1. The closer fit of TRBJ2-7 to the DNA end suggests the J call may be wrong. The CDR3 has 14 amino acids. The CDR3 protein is CASSQLDRAYEQYF. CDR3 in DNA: TGTGCCAGCAGTCAACTCGACAGGGCCTACGAGCAGTACTTC.

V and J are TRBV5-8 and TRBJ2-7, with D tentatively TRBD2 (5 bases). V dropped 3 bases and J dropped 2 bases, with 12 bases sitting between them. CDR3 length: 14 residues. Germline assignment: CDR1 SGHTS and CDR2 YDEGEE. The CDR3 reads CASSSHEGPYEQYF. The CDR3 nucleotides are TGTGCCAGCAGCTCCCACGAGGGTCCCTACGAGCAGTACTTC.

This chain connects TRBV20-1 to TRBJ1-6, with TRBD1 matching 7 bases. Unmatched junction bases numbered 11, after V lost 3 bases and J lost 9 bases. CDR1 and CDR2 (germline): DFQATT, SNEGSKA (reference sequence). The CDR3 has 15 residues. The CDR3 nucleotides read TGCAGTGCTAGTGAGGAGGGCCACAGGGGTTCACCCCTCCACTTT. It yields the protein CSASEEGHRGSPLHF.

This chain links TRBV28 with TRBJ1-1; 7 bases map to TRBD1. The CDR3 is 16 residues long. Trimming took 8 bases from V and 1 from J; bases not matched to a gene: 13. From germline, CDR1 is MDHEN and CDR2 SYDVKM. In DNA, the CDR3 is TGTGCCAGCCCCCCGGGAGGGGGCGTTCGGAACACTGAAGCTTTCTTT. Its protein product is CASPPGGGVRNTEAFF.

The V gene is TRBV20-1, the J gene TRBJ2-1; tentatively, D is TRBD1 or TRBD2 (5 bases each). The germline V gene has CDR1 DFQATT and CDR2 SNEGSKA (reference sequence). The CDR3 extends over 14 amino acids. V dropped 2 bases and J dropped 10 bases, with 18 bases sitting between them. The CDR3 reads CSARKAADSYEQFF. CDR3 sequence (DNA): TGCAGTGCTAGAAAAGCGGCAGACAGCTACGAGCAGTTCTTC.

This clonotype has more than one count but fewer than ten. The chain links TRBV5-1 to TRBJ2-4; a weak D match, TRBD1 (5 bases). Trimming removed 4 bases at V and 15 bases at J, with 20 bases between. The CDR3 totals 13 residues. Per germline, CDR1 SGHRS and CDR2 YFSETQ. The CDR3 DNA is TGCGCCAGCAGCGCAGGGTTGTATTTCGACGGGTACTTC. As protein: CASSAGLYFDGYF.